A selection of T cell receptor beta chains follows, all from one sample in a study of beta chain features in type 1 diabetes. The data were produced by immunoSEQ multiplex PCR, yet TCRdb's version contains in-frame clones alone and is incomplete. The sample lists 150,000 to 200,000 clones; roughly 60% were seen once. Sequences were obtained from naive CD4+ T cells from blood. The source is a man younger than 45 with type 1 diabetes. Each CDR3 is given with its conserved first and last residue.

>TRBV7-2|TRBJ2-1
CASSLRQGAEYNEQFF
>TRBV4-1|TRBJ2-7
CASSQGGTSDPYEQYF
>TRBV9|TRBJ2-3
CASSVSGASRTDTQYF
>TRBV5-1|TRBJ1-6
CASSQGQGNNSPLHF
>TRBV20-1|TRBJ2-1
CSARRYNEQFF
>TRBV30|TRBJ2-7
CAWSASAYEQYF
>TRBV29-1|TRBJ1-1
CSVSQGGTEAFF
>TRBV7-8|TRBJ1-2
CASDPRSSGRDFTF
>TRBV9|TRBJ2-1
CASSVGAGVSSYNEQFF
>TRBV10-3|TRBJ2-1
CAIRTGTGIVEQFF
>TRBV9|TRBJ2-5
CASSRDGTQETQYF
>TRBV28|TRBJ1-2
CASGTGQGTYGYTF
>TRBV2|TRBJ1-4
CASNRGPTNEKLFF
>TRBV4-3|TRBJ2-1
CASSQGRGYNEQFF
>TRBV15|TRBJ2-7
CATSRGTVGRDEQYF
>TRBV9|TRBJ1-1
CASSPTDSINTEAFF
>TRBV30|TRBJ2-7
CAWSKVDHEQYF
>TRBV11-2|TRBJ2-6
CASRGDRIFSGANVLTF
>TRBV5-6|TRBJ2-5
CASSPLGWYQETQYF
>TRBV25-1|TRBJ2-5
CASSEIGDQETQYF
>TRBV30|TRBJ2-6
CAWSTGTGISGANVLTF
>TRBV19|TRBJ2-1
CASSIRGSGSYNEQFF
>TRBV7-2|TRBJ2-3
CASSERAGGPDTQYF
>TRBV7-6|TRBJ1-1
CASSLEGFTGGTEAFF
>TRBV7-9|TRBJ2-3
CASSRSTDTQYF
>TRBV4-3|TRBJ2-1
CASSQTSSGGAYNEQFF
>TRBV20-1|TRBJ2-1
CSATRGVEQFF
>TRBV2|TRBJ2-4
CASSEGQGWDIQYF
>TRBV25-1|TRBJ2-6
CASSGHPSGANVLTF
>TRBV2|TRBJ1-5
CASSVRGDQPQHF
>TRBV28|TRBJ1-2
CASSLAGLANYGYTF
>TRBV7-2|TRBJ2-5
CASSPRNAQETQYF
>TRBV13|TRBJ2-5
CASSPSAQGGETQYF
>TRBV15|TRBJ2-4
CATSRRQGGDIQYF
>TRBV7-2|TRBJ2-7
CASSVARTYEQYF
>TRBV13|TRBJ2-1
CASSLTSGDYNEQFF
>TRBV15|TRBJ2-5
CATSRDSGQGEETQYF
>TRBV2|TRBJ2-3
CASSFTDTQYF
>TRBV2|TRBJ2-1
CASSVGLAQGHEQFF
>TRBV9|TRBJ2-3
CASSVAGASTDTQYF
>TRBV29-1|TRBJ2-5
CSALRASQETQYF
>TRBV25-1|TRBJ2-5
CASSEAGKQETQYF
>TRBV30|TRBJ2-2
CAWRGANTGELFF
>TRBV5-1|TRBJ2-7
CASSFPLSGGNEQYF
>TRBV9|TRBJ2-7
CASPLDRGRDEQYF
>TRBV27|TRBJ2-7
CASSKTGTEYEQYF
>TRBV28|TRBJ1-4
CASRTGSEKLFF
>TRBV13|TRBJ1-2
CASSLTNYGYTF
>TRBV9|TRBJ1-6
CASSVEAKYSPLHF
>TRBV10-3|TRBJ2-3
CAISGTGRTDTQYF
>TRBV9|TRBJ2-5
CASSPTHLQETQYF
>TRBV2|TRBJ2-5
CASSEQGVETQYF
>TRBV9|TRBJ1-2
CASSSDIYGYTF
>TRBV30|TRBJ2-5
CAWSEDVVGETQYF